These T cell receptor beta chains were read from a single sample in a study of shared clonotypes between healthy human individuals. Repertoires were generated with immunoSEQ multiplex PCR, while TCRdb's copy carries only in-frame clones and drops some. The profile shows millions of clones, 93% of them singletons. Sequencing used naive CD4+ T cells from PBMCs. Receptors were obtained from a man younger than 35 in good health. Some clones in this sample may be carry-over from other donors' samples. Both conserved end residues are part of each CDR3. The D gene is left open where the match is weak. Expanded clones get a size class; other rows say once, few or many, or leave the size out.

V	D	size	length	J	DNA	CDR3
TRBV7-9	TRBD1	NA	16	TRBJ2-7	TGTGCCAGCAGCCAACCGGGACAGGGGGCGCTCGGCGAGCAGTACTTC	CASSQPGQGALGEQYF
TRBV7-7	NA	NA	13	TRBJ2-3	TGTGCCAGCAGCGAGGACCACACAGATACGCAGTATTTT	CASSEDHTDTQYF
TRBV6-5	NA	NA	14	TRBJ2-5	TGTGCCAGCCGACCGGGCCTCACCTGGGAGACCCAGTACTTC	CASRPGLTWETQYF
TRBV2	NA	NA	14	TRBJ2-7	TGTGCCAGCAGTACCCCCGGACATGGCTACGAGCAGTACTTC	CASSTPGHGYEQYF
TRBV9	TRBD1	NA	13	TRBJ2-1	TGTGCCAGCAGCGCGACAGGGGAGAATGAGCAGTTCTTC	CASSATGENEQFF
TRBV2	TRBD1	NA	18	TRBJ2-7	TGTGCCAGCAGTGATCCCACTAGGACGGGGACAGGGAGCTACGAGCAGTACTTC	CASSDPTRTGTGSYEQYF
TRBV7-9	NA	NA	17	TRBJ2-1	TGTGCCAGCAGCTTAGAAATTGCCGGGAGTTATTTCGGTGAGCAGTTCTTC	CASSLEIAGSYFGEQFF
TRBV6-6	NA	NA	12	TRBJ1-4	TGTGCCAGCAAGGCCTCTAATGAAAAACTGTTTTTT	CASKASNEKLFF
TRBV28	TRBD2	NA	16	TRBJ2-4	TGTGCCAGCAGTTCGCGACTAGCGGAAAGCAAAAACATTCAGTACTTC	CASSSRLAESKNIQYF
TRBV11-3	NA	NA	13	TRBJ2-1	TGTGCCAGCAGCTTGGGCAGGACGGGTGAGCAGTTCTTC	CASSLGRTGEQFF
TRBV2	NA	NA	12	TRBJ2-4	TGTGCCAGCAGTTTCTCCAAAAACATTCAGTACTTC	CASSFSKNIQYF
TRBV7-2	NA	NA	14	TRBJ2-3	TGTGCCAGCAGCTTAGTCGGTGGCACAGATACGCAGTATTTT	CASSLVGGTDTQYF
TRBV7-2	NA	once	13	TRBJ1-1	TGTGCCAGCAGCTTAGTGGGGGTGGGTGAAGCTTTCTTT	CASSLVGVGEAFF
TRBV9	NA	NA	13	TRBJ2-5	TGTGCCAGCAGCAACGACCCCCGGGAGACCCAGTACTTC	CASSNDPRETQYF
TRBV9	NA	NA	15	TRBJ2-7	TGTGCCAGCAGCGAGGGGCTAGCTTTCCCCTACGAGCAGTACTTC	CASSEGLAFPYEQYF
TRBV2	NA	NA	13	TRBJ2-5	TGTGCCAGCAACCAGGTCCCCCAAGAGACCCAGTACTTC	CASNQVPQETQYF
TRBV6-1	TRBD1	NA	15	TRBJ2-5	TGTGCCAGCAGTGTCCGGGACAGGGGTCAAGAGACCCAGTACTTC	CASSVRDRGQETQYF
TRBV4-3	NA	NA	16	TRBJ2-1	TGCGCCAGCAGCCAAGGGGTCAGGAGCTCCTACAATGAGCAGTTCTTC	CASSQGVRSSYNEQFF
TRBV18	NA	once	16	TRBJ2-6	TGTGCCAGCTCTTTCCAGGGGGGATCTGGGGCCAACGTCCTGACTTTC	CASSFQGGSGANVLTF
TRBV12-5	NA	NA	15	TRBJ2-1	TGTGCTAGTGGTCCCCGACTGAGGGACTACAATGAGCAGTTCTTC	CASGPRLRDYNEQFF
TRBV9	TRBD2	NA	15	TRBJ2-3	TGTGCCAGCAGCGTACTGGCGGGAGCGGCAGATACGCAGTATTTT	CASSVLAGAADTQYF
TRBV28	NA	NA	13	TRBJ2-7	TGTGCCAGCGGCAGGGACTTGACCTACGAGCAGTACTTC	CASGRDLTYEQYF
TRBV7-2	TRBD2	NA	16	TRBJ2-1	TGTGCCAGCAGCTTAGAACTAGCGAGGTTGTGGGATGAGCAGTTCTTC	CASSLELARLWDEQFF
TRBV7-2	NA	NA	15	TRBJ1-4	TGTGCCAGCAGCTTATCCGGGGCCCGGAGGGAAAAACTGTTTTTT	CASSLSGARREKLFF
TRBV7-9	NA	NA	16	TRBJ1-1	TGTGCCAGCAGTCCCAAAGGTGGTGGAGTGAACACTGAAGCTTTCTTT	CASSPKGGGVNTEAFF
TRBV6-5	NA	once	11	TRBJ1-2	TGTGCCAGCAGGTACCAGGGAATAGACACCTTC	CASRYQGIDTF
TRBV6-1	NA	NA	15	TRBJ1-3	TGTGCCAGCAGTCGGGGGATGGACTCTGGAAACACCATATATTTT	CASSRGMDSGNTIYF
TRBV6-5	NA	NA	14	TRBJ1-2	TGTGCCAGCAGTTCCCTTTGGGACCGGGGTGGCTACACCTTC	CASSSLWDRGGYTF
TRBV7-9	NA	NA	14	TRBJ2-5	TGTGCCAGCAGCTTAACAGGGCGACAAGAGACCCAGTACTTC	CASSLTGRQETQYF
TRBV2	TRBD1	NA	13	TRBJ1-1	TGTGCCAGCAGAAGGGTGACAGGGGTTGAACCTTTCTTT	CASRRVTGVEPFF
TRBV6-6	NA	once	12	TRBJ1-2	TGTGCCTCCCGCCAAGGATCCGGAGGCTACACCTTC	CASRQGSGGYTF
TRBV28	NA	NA	12	TRBJ2-1	TGTGCCAGCACTCAGGACTACAATGAGCAGTTCTTC	CASTQDYNEQFF
TRBV27	TRBD2	NA	19	TRBJ2-4	TGTGCCAGCACCCCCTTAGCTCGGGGGGGGAGAGTAGCCAAAAACATTCAGTACTTC	CASTPLARGGRVAKNIQYF
TRBV21-1	NA	NA	14	TRBJ2-6	TGTGCCAGCAGCTCCCCCGGGGCTCCCAACGTCCTGACTTTC	CASSSPGAPNVLTF
TRBV28	NA	NA	15	TRBJ1-5	TGTGCCAGCACCCCCTTGGTAATGGGCAATCAGCCCCAGCATTTT	CASTPLVMGNQPQHF
TRBV28	TRBD1	NA	16	TRBJ1-1	TGTGCCAGCAGCCCCCAACAGGGGGCAGTGAACACTGAAGCTTTCTTT	CASSPQQGAVNTEAFF
TRBV27	NA	once	16	TRBJ1-1	TGTGCCAGCACTCGAATCCCGGCGGGAGGATACACTGAAGCTTTCTTT	CASTRIPAGGYTEAFF
TRBV9	NA	NA	15	TRBJ2-1	TGTGCCAGCAGCACCCGGGAAGGCTCCTACAATGAGCAGTTCTTC	CASSTREGSYNEQFF
TRBV7-2	TRBD2	NA	14	TRBJ2-5	TGTGCCAGCAGCCCCAGGACTAGCCAAGAGACCCAGTACTTC	CASSPRTSQETQYF
TRBV7-6	NA	NA	15	TRBJ2-2	TGTGCCAGCAGCCCGCGACAGGTTATCACCGGGGAGCTGTTTTTT	CASSPRQVITGELFF
TRBV4-1	TRBD1	NA	15	TRBJ1-1	TGCGCCAGCAGCGACACAGGGGGATTCGGCACTGAAGCTTTCTTT	CASSDTGGFGTEAFF
TRBV6-6	TRBD1	NA	15	TRBJ1-2	TGTGCCAGCAGTTACGGTGGACAGGGGGCGGGAGGCTACACCTTC	CASSYGGQGAGGYTF
TRBV18	NA	NA	16	TRBJ2-6	TGTGCCAGCTCACCAGGTCCGGTACGTGGGGCCAACGTCCTGACTTTC	CASSPGPVRGANVLTF
TRBV7-2	NA	once	14	TRBJ2-3	TGTGCCAGCAGCTTCGGGGCTGGCACAGATACGCAGTATTTT	CASSFGAGTDTQYF
TRBV28	NA	NA	14	TRBJ2-2	TGTGCCAGCAGTTCGTCAGCGGCCACCGGGGAGCTGTTTTTT	CASSSSAATGELFF
TRBV6-5	NA	NA	14	TRBJ2-2	TGTGCCAGCAGCATCGGACTCACCACCGGGGAGCTGTTTTTT	CASSIGLTTGELFF
TRBV5-1	NA	NA	14	TRBJ2-5	TGCGCCAGCCAAGCGGACACAGGGACTGAGACCCAGTACTTC	CASQADTGTETQYF